This T cell receptor (beta chain) stems from a study of cytomegalovirus exposure and HLA in healthy donors. Overall study: There were 117 million unique TCR beta sequences, drawn from 180 million or so T cells, in an earlier analysis.

60 Vbeta and 13 Jbeta primers were used in PCR. The table came from immunoSEQ multiplex PCR; TCRdb's copy has only in-frame clones and leaves some out. The table lists roughly 130,000 clones, less than 80% of them singletons. This CDR3 spans 15 amino acids. Germline assignment: CDR1 MNHNS and CDR2 SASEGT. Trimming took 1 base from V and 2 from J; bases not matched to a gene: 2. Study findings and constraints: Both high specificity and high sensitivity reportedly marked the classifier's diagnosis of cytomegalovirus status.

Comment on this clone: Its specificity is not known.

Sequencing was performed on PBMCs. The rearrangement links TRBV6-1 to TRBJ2-1; TRBD2 aligns across 7 bases. The clonotype originates from a woman aged 45-60 years in good health and CMV-seropositive. The CDR3 sequence: CASSEGGLTYNEQFF. As DNA, the CDR3 is TGTGCCAGCAGTGAAGGGGGACTAACCTACAATGAGCAGTTCTTC.